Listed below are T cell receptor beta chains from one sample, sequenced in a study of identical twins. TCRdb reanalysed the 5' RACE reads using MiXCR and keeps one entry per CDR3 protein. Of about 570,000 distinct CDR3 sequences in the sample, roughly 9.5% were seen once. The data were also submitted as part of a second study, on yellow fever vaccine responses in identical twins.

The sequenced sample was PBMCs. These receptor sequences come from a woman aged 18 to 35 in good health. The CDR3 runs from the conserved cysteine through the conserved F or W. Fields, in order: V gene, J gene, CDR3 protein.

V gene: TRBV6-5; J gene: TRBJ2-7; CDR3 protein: CASSYGGTYEQYF
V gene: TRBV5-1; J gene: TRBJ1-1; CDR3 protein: CASSPGQMNTEAFF
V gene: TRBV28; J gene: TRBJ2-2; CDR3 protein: CASSLPPIAGGPGELFF
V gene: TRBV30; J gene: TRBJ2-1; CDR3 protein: CAWTVRKTGDRQFF
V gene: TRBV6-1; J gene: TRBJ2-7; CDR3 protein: CASSLAGGFYEQYF
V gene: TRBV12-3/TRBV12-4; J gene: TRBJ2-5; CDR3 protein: CASKIAGPPWAQYF
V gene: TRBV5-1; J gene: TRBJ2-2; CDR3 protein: CASSLTQGNTGELFF
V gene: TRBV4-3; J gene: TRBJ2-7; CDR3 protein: CASSQDRDGSYEQYF
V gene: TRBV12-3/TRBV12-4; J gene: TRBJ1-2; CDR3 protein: CATTGEVSYGYTF
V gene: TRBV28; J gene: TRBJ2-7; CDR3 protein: CASSSTGAGSYEQYF
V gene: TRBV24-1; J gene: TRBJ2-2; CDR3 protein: CATSDTTRNTGELFF